The 17 T cell receptor beta chains below were found in one sample sequenced in a study of post-analysis software for immune sequencing data (dated by TCRdb to the mid-2010s). The study at large found these results: Four or five TRBV segments, including TRBV5-6, TRBV5-1 and TRBV20-1, were significantly more frequent in patients than controls.

No antigen is known for these receptors. Libraries were built with PCR. Sequenced on an Illumina HiSeq 2500. To reduce PCR and sequencing biases, unique molecular identifiers were incorporated into the TCR beta cDNA libraries. TCRdb's own reprocessing of the public reads used fastp at Q25 and MiXCR and kept productive beta chains. Every distinct CDR3 protein forms one entry, paired with its most common genes and DNA. This sample is represented by hundreds of thousands of distinct CDR3 sequences; 25% to 30% of them were singletons. Around 0.6% of the sample rests with the top ten. Source material: blood. Receptors were obtained from a girl aged 5-17 years with multiple sclerosis.

The V call is TRBV20-1, the J call TRBJ2-4, with D perhaps matching TRBD2 (6 bases). Germline lookup yields CDR1 DFQATT and CDR2 SNEGSKA (reference sequence). This CDR3 contains 15 residues. V dropped 6 bases and J dropped 5 bases, with 20 bases sitting between them. The CDR3 DNA follows: TGCAGTGCCAAGTGGTGGCAGGGAGGCCAAAACATTCAGTACTTC. Amino acid sequence: CSAKWWQGGQNIQYF.

This clonotype was detected many times. The CDR3 sequence is CASSQDLGRETQYF. CDR3 DNA: TGTGCCAGCAGCCAAGATTTGGGGCGAGAGACCCAGTACTTC. The rearrangement links TRBV4-2 to TRBJ2-5; the D gene is possibly TRBD1 (5 bases). The V end was cut by 0 bases, the J end by 4 bases, with 9 bases between. Germline CDR1 reads LGHNA; CDR2 reads YNFKEQ. The CDR3 is 14 residues long.

This clonotype has more than one count but fewer than ten. The V and J genes are TRBV29-1 and TRBJ2-7; weak D call: TRBD1 (6 bases). The germline CDR1 and CDR2 sequences are SQVTM and ANQGSEA. The CDR3 is 11 residues long. The V end was cut by 7 bases, the J end by 3 bases, with 10 bases between. The CDR3 bases are TGCAGCGCGAAGACAGGCTACGAGCAGTACTTC. As protein: CSAKTGYEQYF.

This clonotype was detected only a few times. The chain is built from TRBV2 and TRBJ1-1; D unclear. V was cut by 6 bases and J by 0 bases, with 14 bases left in between. CDR3 size: 15 residues. The germline CDR1 and CDR2 sequences are SNHLY and FYNNEI. CDR3 sequence: CASRADKFMNTEAFF. In nucleotides, the CDR3 is TGTGCCAGCAGGGCAGACAAGTTCATGAACACTGAAGCTTTCTTT.

The CDR3 sequence is CASSLAGGSGYGYTF. CDR3 in DNA: TGCGCCAGCAGCTTGGCCGGGGGATCTGGCTATGGCTACACCTTC. The V call is TRBV5-1, the J call TRBJ1-2; D might be TRBD1 (5 bases). This CDR3 has 15 amino acids. Germline V gene data show CDR1 as SGHRS and CDR2 as YFSETQ. Trimming stripped 0 bases from V and 4 bases from J, with 13 bases between.

The sample holds a few counts of this clonotype. The gene calls are TRBV5-6 and TRBJ2-1; tentative D call: TRBD2 (6 bases). The CDR3 has 16 residues. Germline V gene lookup returns CDR1 SGHDT and CDR2 YYEEEE. V was shortened by 4 bases and J by 2 bases, with 16 bases between the two germline ends. The CDR3 here is CASSAPGGATYNEQFF. Written as DNA, the CDR3 is TGTGCCAGCAGCGCCCCCGGGGGAGCAACCTACAATGAGCAGTTCTTC.

Many counts were recorded for this clonotype. The chain recombines TRBV9 with TRBJ2-1; the match to TRBD2 covers 10 bases. CDR3 length equals 16 residues. V lost 2 bases, J lost 10 bases, and 12 bases stayed unmatched. Germline V gene sequence: CDR1 SGDLS, CDR2 YYNGEE. The CDR3 DNA reads TGTGCCAGCAGCGTCAGGGCTAGCGGGGGCCGGGGAGAGCAGTTCTTC. Translation gives CASSVRASGGRGEQFF.

The chain joins TRBV20-1 to TRBJ2-4, with no clear D. CDR3 length: 13 amino acids. Trimming took off 6 bases at V and 4 bases at J, with 13 bases between the two ends. The germline gives CDR1 DFQATT, CDR2 SNEGSKA (reference sequence). CDR3 sequence reads: CSAPSTVKNIQYF. The CDR3 DNA reads as TGCAGTGCCCCGTCCACCGTGAAAAACATTCAGTACTTC.

The chain uses TRBV4-3 and TRBJ2-5; TRBD1 matches at 10 bases. The J call could be wrong; TRBJ2-7 is a better fit for the DNA end. The CDR3 is made up of 15 amino acids. Germline CDR1 reads LGHNA; CDR2 reads YSLEER. The CDR3 bases are TGCGCCAGCAGCCAGACAGGGGGCGTTATCTACGAGCAGTACTTC. The encoded protein is CASSQTGGVIYEQYF.

The chain combines TRBV15 with TRBJ2-1, with D perhaps assigned TRBD1 or TRBD2 (6 bases each). The CDR3 is 16 amino acids. The germline V and J ends were trimmed by 0 bases and 3 bases, with 12 bases remaining between them. Germline V gene lookup returns CDR1 LNHNV and CDR2 YYDKDF (reference sequence). The DNA for the CDR3 is TGTGCCACCAGCAGAGATGGGGGGCCCAACTACAATGAGCAGTTCTTC. The encoded protein is CATSRDGGPNYNEQFF.

This clonotype showed up many times. The chain combines TRBV29-1 with TRBJ2-7; TRBD1 matches at 9 bases. This CDR3 is built from 12 residues. The V gene end was trimmed by 8 bases and the J gene end by 5 bases; junction bases not matched to a gene: 7. Germline CDR1 and CDR2: SQVTM and ANQGSEA. CDR3 protein: CSTRDRVNEQYF. The DNA for the CDR3 is TGCAGCACCCGGGACAGGGTGAACGAGCAGTACTTC.

The gene calls are TRBV3-1 and TRBJ2-1; D perhaps matches TRBD2 (6 bases). This CDR3 contains 14 residues. CDR1 LGHDT and CDR2 YNNKEL come from the germline V gene (reference sequence). Trimming took off 4 bases at V and 5 bases at J, with 12 bases between the two ends. CDR3 sequence: CASSRSGGHNEQFF. DNA for the CDR3: TGTGCCAGCAGCCGCTCTGGAGGGCACAATGAGCAGTTCTTC.

The gene calls are TRBV6-2 or TRBV6-3 and TRBJ1-1; D is unclear. CDR3 length equals 14 residues. V gave up 6 bases and J gave up 1 base, with 12 bases separating them. CDR1 is MNHEY and CDR2 is SVGEGT in the germline V gene. In DNA, the CDR3 is TGTGCCAGCAGCCAAGACGGGTGGAACACTGAAGCTTTCTTT. Protein product: CASSQDGWNTEAFF.

This clonotype was observed a few times. The V and J genes are TRBV6-2 or TRBV6-3 and TRBJ1-6; D is possibly TRBD1 (5 bases). Deletions cut 2 bases from V and 0 bases from J, with 17 bases between. CDR1 is MNHEY and CDR2 is SVGEGT in the germline V gene. CDR3 length: 19 amino acids. The CDR3 protein is CASSYGLGALSSYNSPLHF. The CDR3 nucleotides are TGTGCCAGCAGTTACGGCCTCGGGGCGTTAAGCTCCTATAATTCACCCCTCCACTTT.

V gene TRBV6-1 combines with J gene TRBJ1-5, with TRBD1 matching 9 bases. Germline V CDR1 and CDR2: MNHNS, SASEGT. Trimming took 4 bases from V and 7 from J; bases not matched to a gene: 5. This CDR3 is built from 14 residues. The CDR3 region is CASSVTGGGQPQHF. The CDR3, as DNA: TGTGCCAGCAGTGTTACAGGGGGCGGCCAGCCCCAGCATTTT.

This clonotype was observed a few times. As DNA, the CDR3 is TGCGCCAGCAGCTTGTGGGCAGGGGATCAAGAGACCCAGTACTTC. Protein sequence: CASSLWAGDQETQYF. The chain combines TRBV5-1 with TRBJ2-5; maybe TRBD1 (6 bases). Germline lookup yields CDR1 SGHRS and CDR2 YFSETQ. The V and J ends lost 1 base and 2 bases respectively, with 12 bases between them. The CDR3 consists of 15 residues.

V gene TRBV20-1 combines with J gene TRBJ2-1; 10 bases are a match to TRBD2. V lost 1 base, J lost 5 bases, and 8 bases stayed unmatched. The germline gives CDR1 DFQATT, CDR2 SNEGSKA (reference sequence). The CDR3 is 16 residues long. CDR3 sequence reads: CSARVIAGLADNEQFF. CDR3 nucleotide sequence: TGCAGTGCTAGAGTCATCGCAGGACTAGCGGACAATGAGCAGTTCTTC.